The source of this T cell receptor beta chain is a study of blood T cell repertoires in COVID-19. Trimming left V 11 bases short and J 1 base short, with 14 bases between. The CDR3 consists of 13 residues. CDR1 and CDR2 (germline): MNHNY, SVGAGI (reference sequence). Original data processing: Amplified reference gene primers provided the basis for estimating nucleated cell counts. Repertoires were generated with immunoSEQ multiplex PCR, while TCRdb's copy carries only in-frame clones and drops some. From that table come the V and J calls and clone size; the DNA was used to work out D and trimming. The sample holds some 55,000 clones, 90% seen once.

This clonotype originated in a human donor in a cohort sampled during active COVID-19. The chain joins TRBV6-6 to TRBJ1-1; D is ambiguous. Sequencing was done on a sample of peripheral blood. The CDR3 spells CAEQRGPNTEAFF. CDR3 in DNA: TGTGCCGAGCAGCGAGGGCCGAACACTGAAGCTTTCTTT.